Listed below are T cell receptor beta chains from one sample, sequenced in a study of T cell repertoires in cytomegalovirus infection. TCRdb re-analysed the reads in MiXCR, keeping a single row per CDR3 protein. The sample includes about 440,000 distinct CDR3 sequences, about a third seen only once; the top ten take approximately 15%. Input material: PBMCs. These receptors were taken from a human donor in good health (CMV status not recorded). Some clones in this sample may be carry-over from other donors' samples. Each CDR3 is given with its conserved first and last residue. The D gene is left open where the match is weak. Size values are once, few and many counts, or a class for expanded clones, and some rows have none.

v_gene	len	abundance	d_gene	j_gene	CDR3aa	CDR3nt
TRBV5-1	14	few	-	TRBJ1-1	CASSLDRDHTEAFF	TGCGCCAGCAGCTTGGACAGGGACCACACTGAAGCTTTCTTT
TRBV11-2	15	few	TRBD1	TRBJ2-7	CASSQAGTGIYEQYF	TGTGCCAGCAGCCAGGCTGGGACAGGGATCTACGAGCAGTACTTC
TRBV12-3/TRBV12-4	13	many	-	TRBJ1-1	CASRPGTQAEAFF	TGTGCCAGCAGACCCGGGACGCAAGCTGAAGCTTTCTTT
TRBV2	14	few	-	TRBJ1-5	CASSESYSNQPQHF	TGTGCCAGCAGTGAAAGTTACAGCAATCAGCCCCAGCATTTT
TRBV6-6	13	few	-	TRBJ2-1	CASSSTGANEQFF	TGTGCCAGCAGTTCTACGGGTGCCAATGAGCAGTTCTTC
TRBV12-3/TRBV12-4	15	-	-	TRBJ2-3	CASSLAGPRSDTQYF	TGTGCCAGCAGTTTAGCGGGACCGAGATCAGATACGCAGTATTTT
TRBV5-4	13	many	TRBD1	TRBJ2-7	CASSWDRGYEQYF	TGTGCCAGCAGTTGGGACAGGGGATACGAGCAGTACTTC
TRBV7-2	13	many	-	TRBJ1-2	CASTVTGYYGYTF	TGTGCCAGCACCGTAACAGGGTACTATGGCTACACCTTC
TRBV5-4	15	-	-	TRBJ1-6	CASSLLGQGNPPLHF	TGTGCCAGCAGCTTGTTGGGTCAGGGCAATCCACCCCTCCACTTT
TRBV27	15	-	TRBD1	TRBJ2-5	CASNPGTGIGKTQYF	TGTGCCAGCAACCCCGGGACAGGGATCGGAAAGACCCAGTACTTC
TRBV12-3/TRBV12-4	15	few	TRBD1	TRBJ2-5	CASKRGGQIQETQYF	TGTGCCAGCAAAAGAGGGGGACAGATCCAAGAGACCCAGTACTTC
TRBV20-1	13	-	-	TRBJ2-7	CSAREARDYEQYF	TGCAGTGCTAGAGAGGCCAGGGATTACGAGCAGTACTTC
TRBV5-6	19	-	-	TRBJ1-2	CASSANPGRPPRRAYGYTF	TGTGCCAGCAGCGCCAACCCGGGACGGCCGCCAAGGAGGGCCTATGGCTACACCTTC
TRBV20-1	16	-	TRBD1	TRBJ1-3	CSARASGTGIRNTIYF	TGCAGTGCTAGAGCGTCCGGGACAGGGATTCGTAACACCATATATTTT